The present T cell receptor beta chain was sequenced within a study of cytomegalovirus exposure and HLA in healthy donors. Overall study results and limits: The HLA-A and HLA-B alleles of most subjects were reportedly predicted accurately from TCR beta sequences. Reported performance of the classifier showed diagnosis of cytomegalovirus status with high specificity and sensitivity.

13 Jbeta primers and 60 Vbeta primers were used for the PCR. The data were produced by immunoSEQ multiplex PCR, yet TCRdb's version contains in-frame clones alone and is incomplete. The data show approximately 210,000 clones, about 80% seen once. The ends were cut back, 2 bases at V and 9 bases at J, with 17 bases in the middle. The CDR3 runs 15 residues. The germline V gene encodes CDR1 GTSNPN and CDR2 SVGIG (reference sequence). Notes on this clone: Its antigen is not known.

This receptor was taken from a man between 35 and 55 years old in good health and CMV-seropositive. The specimen sequenced was PBMCs. The V and J genes are TRBV30 and TRBJ1-6, with TRBD1 as a possible D gene (6 bases). The CDR3: CAWSWGRGVGSPLHF. CDR3 nucleotide sequence: TGTGCCTGGAGTTGGGGCAGGGGAGTTGGTTCACCCCTCCACTTT.